Detailed here is one T cell receptor beta chain. Its antigen is not known. Repertoires were generated with immunoSEQ multiplex PCR, while TCRdb's copy carries only in-frame clones and drops some. This sample yields some 330,000 clones, of which 86% are seen a single time; about 0.91% belongs to the top ten. These data belong to a study of cytomegalovirus exposure and HLA in healthy donors. At the level of the study: The roughly 700 first-cohort repertoires shared a platform with the 120 validation repertoires, as reported in a later analysis. Overall study findings and caveats: The finding came from a later analysis; first-cohort TCR clusters tended to co-occur in the 95 to 150 validation repertoires. Reportedly, diagnosis of cytomegalovirus status by the classifier showed high specificity and sensitivity. Cytomegalovirus-associated status was assigned to around 160 TCR beta chains.

The TCR originated in a woman aged 18-29 years in good health and CMV-seronegative. Sample: PBMCs.

The CDR3 bases are TGTGCCAGCAGCTCGGCGGCCTACGAGCAGTACTTC. It codes for CASSSAAYEQYF. The chain combines TRBV5-6 with TRBJ2-5, with D hard to call. The DNA end lines up better with TRBJ2-7; the J call may be wrong. CDR1 is SGHDT and CDR2 is YYEEEE in the germline V gene. The CDR3 runs to 12 residues.